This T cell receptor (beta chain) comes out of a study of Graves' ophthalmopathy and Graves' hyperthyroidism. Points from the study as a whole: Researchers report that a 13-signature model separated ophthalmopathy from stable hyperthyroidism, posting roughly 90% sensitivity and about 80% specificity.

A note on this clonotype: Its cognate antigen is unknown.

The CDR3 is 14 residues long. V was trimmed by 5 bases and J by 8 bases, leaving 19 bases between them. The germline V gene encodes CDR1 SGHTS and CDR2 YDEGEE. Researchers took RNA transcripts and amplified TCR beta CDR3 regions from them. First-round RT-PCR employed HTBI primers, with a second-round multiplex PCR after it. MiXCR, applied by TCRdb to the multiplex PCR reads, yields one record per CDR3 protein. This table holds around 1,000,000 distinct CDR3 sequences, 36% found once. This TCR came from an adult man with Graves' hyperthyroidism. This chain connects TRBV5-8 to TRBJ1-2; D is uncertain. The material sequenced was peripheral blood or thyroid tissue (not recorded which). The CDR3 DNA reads TGTGCCAGCAGACCAGCAGCCTCCGCAGTGGGCTACACCTTC. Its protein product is CASRPAASAVGYTF. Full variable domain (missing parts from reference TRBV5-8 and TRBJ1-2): EAGVTQSPTHLIKTRGQQATLRCSPISGHTSVYWYQQALGLGLQFLLWYDEGEERNRGNFPPRFSGRQFPNYSSELNVNALELEDSALYLCASRPAASAVGYTFGSGTRLTVV.